The 18 T cell receptor beta chains listed next were all sequenced from one sample in a study of monozygotic twins with inflammatory bowel disease (dated by TCRdb to between 2018 and 2021). Library preparation employed 5' RACE. Sequencing took place on an Illumina HiSeq 2500. Each entry corresponds to one CDR3 protein sequence from reads that TCRdb reprocessed, and DNA is not given. The table for this sample lists a few hundred thousand distinct CDR3 sequences. Of the sample, about 2.5% is held by the ten largest clones. The specimen sequenced was blood. The source is a human donor with ulcerative colitis or Crohn's disease, or a healthy co-twin of an affected twin (not recorded which).

The chain couples TRBV6-2 or TRBV6-3 to TRBJ1-1. The CDR3 totals 15 residues. In germline, CDR1 is MNHEY, CDR2 SVGEGT. The CDR3 region is CASSYFNRVNTEAFF.

The V gene is TRBV7-2, the J gene TRBJ2-3; there is no DNA to check the TCRdb D call of TRBD2. The CDR3 loop spans 17 amino acids. Germline lookup yields CDR1 SGHTA and CDR2 FQGNSA. CDR3 residues: CASSLVASGGPTDTQYF.

This chain joins TRBV7-2 and TRBJ2-3; the D call from TCRdb, TRBD2, cannot be confirmed without DNA. The CDR3 extends over 16 amino acids. Germline loops: CDR1 SGHTA, CDR2 FQGNSA. This chain's CDR3 is CASSLGSGGFADTQYF.

V is TRBV6-1 and J is TRBJ2-7; absent DNA, TCRdb's TRBD1 call cannot be checked. Germline loops: CDR1 MNHNS, CDR2 SASEGT. The CDR3 loop spans 16 amino acids. The CDR3 protein is CASSEAEGQGVYEQYF.

V is TRBV7-6 and J is TRBJ1-4; TCRdb's assignment of TRBD1 cannot be checked, as there is no DNA. This CDR3 region has 14 residues. The germline gives CDR1 SGHVS, CDR2 FNYEAQ. CDR3 sequence reads: CASSEGQEAEKLFF.

The chain links TRBV4-2 to TRBJ2-3; the D call of TRBD2 rests on TCRdb alone, since no DNA is present to check it. The CDR3 spans 14 residues. Germline CDR1 is LGHNA and CDR2 is YNFKEQ. The CDR3 is CASSHRGSTDTQYF.

This sequence joins TRBV20-1 and TRBJ1-3; TCRdb lists TRBD1, though no DNA is available to test this call. CDR3 length: 14 residues. Germline lookup yields CDR1 DFQATT and CDR2 SNEGSKA (reference sequence). CDR3 amino acids: CSARQGISGNTIYF.

V is TRBV7-2 and J is TRBJ2-5; TCRdb reports TRBD2, a call that lacks DNA to check it against. The CDR3 is made up of 15 amino acids. The germline CDR1 and CDR2 sequences are SGHTA and FQGNSA. CDR3 loop: CASSPPGLIQETQYF.

This chain connects TRBV30 to TRBJ2-2; TCRdb's assignment of TRBD1 cannot be checked, as there is no DNA. Per the germline V gene, CDR1 is GTSNPN and CDR2 is SVGIG (reference sequence). The CDR3 sequence is 14 residues long. The CDR3 loop is CAWRGTGSWGELFF.

The V gene is TRBV4-1, the J gene TRBJ1-2; the TRBD1 assignment by TCRdb is unverifiable without DNA. The CDR3 consists of 17 residues. Per germline, CDR1 MGHRA and CDR2 YSYEKL. CDR3: CASSQVAFRASGGGYTF.

This chain connects TRBV4-3 to TRBJ1-4; the TCRdb call, TRBD1, lacks DNA for checking. The CDR3 sequence is 17 residues long. The V gene's germline CDR1 is LGHNA and CDR2 YSLEER. The CDR3 here is CASSQEVEGGGREKLFF.

The rearrangement uses TRBV27 and TRBJ2-7; TCRdb lists TRBD1, though no DNA is available to test this call. This CDR3 has 15 amino acids. CDR1 is MNHEY and CDR2 is SMNVEV in the germline V gene (reference sequence). The CDR3 region is CASSLSEGTYYEQYF.

The V call is TRBV12-3 or TRBV12-4, the J call TRBJ2-7; no DNA is available, so the TRBD1 call from TCRdb remains unchecked. This CDR3 has 13 amino acids. The chain's CDR3 is CASSPRDRVDGYF.

This chain links TRBV6-6 with TRBJ2-5; TCRdb's D call of TRBD1 is untestable without DNA. The CDR3 loop spans 14 amino acids. Looked up from germline, CDR1 is MNHNY and CDR2 is SVGAGI (reference sequence). CDR3 sequence: CASRPPDTTLVMYF.

This chain uses TRBV19 with TRBJ1-5; TCRdb's assignment of TRBD1 cannot be checked, as there is no DNA. The CDR3 runs 12 residues. The germline V gene encodes CDR1 LNHDA and CDR2 SQIVND (reference sequence). This chain's CDR3 is CASKQGDQPQHF.

The genes are TRBV29-1 and TRBJ1-3; TCRdb's assignment of TRBD1 cannot be checked, as there is no DNA. CDR1 is SQVTM, CDR2 ANQGSEA, per germline. The length of the CDR3 is 13 residues. CDR3 sequence reads: CSGRPPSGNTIYF. Variable domain in full (rest from reference TRBV29-1 and TRBJ1-3): SAVISQKPSRDICQRGTSLTIQCQVDSQVTMMFWYRQQPGQSLTLIATANQGSEATYESGFVIDKFPISRPNLTFSTLTVSNMSPEDSSIYLCSGRPPSGNTIYFGEGSWLTVV.

The chain links TRBV10-3 to TRBJ2-1; the D call of TRBD2 rests on TCRdb alone, since no DNA is present to check it. Germline V gene lookup returns CDR1 ENHRY and CDR2 SYGVKD. This CDR3 spans 17 amino acids. The CDR3 loop reads CAISGTSGGVDYNEQFF.

The gene calls are TRBV5-4 and TRBJ2-3; there is no DNA to check the TCRdb D call of TRBD2. The CDR3 totals 17 residues. Germline-derived CDR1 and CDR2 are SGHNT and YYREEE (reference sequence). The CDR3 loop reads CASSLGTSGAYTDTQYF.